These T cell receptor beta chains were read from a single sample in a study of T cell responses to AZD1222 COVID-19 vaccine. Clones were read by immunoSEQ multiplex PCR, and TCRdb kept only the in-frame ones, dropping some. This table has approximately 130,000 clones, roughly 86% appearing once. Sequenced material: peripheral blood, taken 28 days after the second AZD1222 dose. These receptor sequences come from an adult who received the AZD1222 COVID-19 vaccine. Both conserved end residues are part of each CDR3. A D gene is named only where the DNA matches it firmly. Size is stated for part of the rows, as once, few or many counts, or as a class when the clone is expanded.

clone_size d_call j_call v_call cdr3_aa cdr3_nt
. . TRBJ2-7 TRBV18 CASSPDFSYEQYF TGTGCCAGCTCACCGGACTTCTCCTACGAGCAGTACTTC
. TRBD2 TRBJ2-3 TRBV27 CASSLTSGYSQYF TGTGCCAGCAGTCTGACTAGCGGGTATTCGCAGTATTTT
. . TRBJ1-3 TRBV19 CASRPAAGNTIYF TGTGCCAGTAGACCGGCGGCTGGAAACACCATATATTTT
. . TRBJ2-1 TRBV5-3 CARRSLGDTAYNEQFF TGTGCCCGAAGGAGTCTGGGGGATACCGCCTACAATGAGCAGTTCTTC
. . TRBJ2-5 TRBV23-1 CASSQSSRFGETQYF TGCGCCAGCAGTCAATCGTCTAGATTCGGGGAGACCCAGTACTTC
. . TRBJ1-6 TRBV6-5 CANSRQVYNSPLHF TGTGCCAACTCGAGACAGGTCTATAATTCACCCCTCCACTTT
once . TRBJ1-2 TRBV14 CASSQPGNYYGYTF TGTGCCAGCAGCCAACCAGGGAACTACTATGGCTACACCTTC
. . TRBJ1-6 TRBV10-1 CASSTGTPNSPLHF TGCGCCAGCAGTACCGGGACGCCTAATTCACCCCTCCACTTT
. . TRBJ2-2 TRBV10-3 CAIPGGNTGELFF TGTGCCATTCCAGGAGGGAACACCGGGGAGCTGTTTTTT
once TRBD2 TRBJ2-1 TRBV7-2 CASSLSLAGYNEQFF TGTGCCAGCAGCTTAAGCCTAGCGGGGTACAATGAGCAGTTCTTC
. . TRBJ1-5 TRBV5-1 CASSPDGGQPQHF TGCGCCAGCAGCCCCGACGGCGGTCAGCCCCAGCATTTT
. . TRBJ2-7 TRBV7-9 CASSRDSSSYEQYF TGTGCCAGCAGTAGGGATTCTAGCTCCTACGAGCAGTACTTC
. . TRBJ1-5 TRBV7-3 CASSPRSRNQPQHF TGTGCCAGCAGCCCAAGATCCCGCAATCAGCCCCAGCATTTT
once . TRBJ1-3 TRBV6-5 CASGRSPGNTIYF TGTGCCAGCGGTCGTTCCCCTGGAAACACCATATATTTT
. TRBD2 TRBJ2-5 TRBV5-1 CASSLALAGQETQYF TGCGCCAGCAGCTTGGCCCTAGCGGGCCAAGAGACCCAGTACTTC
. TRBD1 TRBJ1-2 TRBV5-1 CASSLGRFRTGAIGYTF TGCGCCAGCAGCTTGGGCCGATTCCGGACAGGCGCTATTGGCTACACCTTC
. . TRBJ1-2 TRBV7-2 CASSLRSGPSYGYTF TGTGCCAGCAGCTTACGTTCCGGCCCTTCCTATGGCTACACCTTC
once . TRBJ1-3 TRBV4-1 CASSQSGNTIYF TGCGCCAGCAGCCAGAGCGGAAACACCATATATTTT
. TRBD1 TRBJ2-7 TRBV6-5 CAALTRTGVGEQYF TGTGCCGCGCTCACCCGGACAGGGGTCGGTGAGCAGTACTTC
once TRBD2 TRBJ2-1 TRBV5-1 CASSPGLAGANEQFF TGCGCCAGCAGCCCCGGACTAGCGGGAGCCAATGAGCAGTTCTTC
. . TRBJ2-6 TRBV19 CASSIRGYPRGANVLTF TGTGCCAGTAGTATACGGGGGTACCCTCGCGGGGCCAACGTCCTGACTTTC
. . TRBJ1-6 TRBV27 CASSFQQGIVNSPLHF TGTGCCAGCAGTTTCCAACAGGGAATAGTGAATTCACCCCTCCACTTT
. . TRBJ2-5 TRBV6-5 CASSRRTLKETQYF TGTGCCAGCAGCCGACGGACGTTGAAAGAGACCCAGTACTTC
. . TRBJ2-5 TRBV12-3/TRBV12-4 CASRTGNQETQYF TGTGCCAGCAGGACAGGCAACCAAGAGACCCAGTACTTC
. TRBD2 TRBJ2-7 TRBV11-2 CASSVGTSATYEQYF TGTGCCAGCAGCGTTGGGACTAGCGCTACCTACGAGCAGTACTTC
. . TRBJ2-5 TRBV7-9 CASSLGGSQETQYF TGTGCCAGCAGCTTAGGTGGCAGCCAAGAGACCCAGTACTTC
. TRBD1 TRBJ1-4 TRBV14 CASSPNRGGREKLFF TGTGCCAGCAGCCCTAACAGGGGAGGTCGGGAAAAACTGTTTTTT
. . TRBJ2-5 TRBV6-1 CASSEVPGPQETQYF TGTGCCAGCAGTGAAGTCCCCGGGCCCCAAGAGACCCAGTACTTC
. TRBD2 TRBJ2-7 TRBV30 CAWNLAGAHEQYF TGTGCCTGGAACCTAGCGGGAGCCCACGAGCAGTACTTC
. . TRBJ2-2 TRBV2 CASSERVARVTGELFF TGTGCCAGCAGTGAACGTGTAGCGAGGGTCACCGGGGAGCTGTTTTTT
once . TRBJ1-2 TRBV29-1 CSVGPSGDLEGYTF TGCAGCGTTGGGCCCTCGGGCGATTTGGAGGGCTACACCTTC
. . TRBJ2-7 TRBV28 CASSFVISYEQYF TGTGCCAGCAGTTTCGTCATCTCCTACGAGCAGTACTTC
. . TRBJ2-7 TRBV11-3 CASSRTAYEQYF TGTGCCAGCAGCCGAACAGCGTACGAGCAGTACTTC
. TRBD1 TRBJ2-1 TRBV4-2 CASSQGTVGDNEQFF TGTGCCAGCAGCCAGGGGACAGTGGGTGACAATGAGCAGTTCTTC
. . TRBJ1-2 TRBV6-1 CASSEGFREYGYTF TGTGCCAGCAGTGAAGGATTCAGAGAATATGGCTACACCTTC
. TRBD1 TRBJ1-6 TRBV15 CATSFRGQGSPLHF TGTGCCACCAGCTTCCGGGGACAGGGTTCACCCCTCCACTTT
. . TRBJ1-5 TRBV6-1 CASSEQGNQPQHF TGTGCCAGCAGTGAACAGGGCAATCAGCCCCAGCATTTT
few . TRBJ1-6 TRBV6-5 CASSQVGSYNSPLHF TGTGCCAGCAGTCAGGTTGGGTCCTATAATTCACCCCTCCACTTT
once . TRBJ1-1 TRBV14 CASSHLRTDEAFF TGTGCCAGCAGCCACTTAAGGACGGATGAAGCTTTCTTT
. . TRBJ2-1 TRBV10-3 CAISAQRGDFSYNEQFF TGTGCCATCAGCGCTCAGAGAGGGGATTTCTCCTACAATGAGCAGTTCTTC
. TRBD2 TRBJ2-5 TRBV9 CASSFWTSGRETQYF TGTGCCAGCAGCTTTTGGACTAGCGGGAGAGAGACCCAGTACTTC
. . TRBJ2-3 TRBV20-1 CSASQLGLASNTQYF TGCAGTGCTAGTCAACTGGGTCTAGCGAGTAATACGCAGTATTTT
. TRBD1 TRBJ1-4 TRBV9 CASSERDPDRGHEKLFF TGTGCCAGCAGCGAGAGGGACCCGGACAGGGGGCATGAAAAACTGTTTTTT
once . TRBJ1-4 TRBV13 CASTYRTNEKLFF TGTGCCAGCACGTATCGAACTAATGAAAAACTGTTTTTT
. . TRBJ2-3 TRBV6-6 CASSYSDADTQYF TGTGCCAGCAGTTACTCGGACGCAGATACGCAGTATTTT
. TRBD1 TRBJ1-2 TRBV4-2 CASSQPSGQGNYGYTF TGTGCCAGCAGCCAACCCTCGGGACAGGGTAACTATGGCTACACCTTC
. TRBD2 TRBJ2-1 TRBV7-9 CASSLKGWTSGAEQFF TGTGCCAGCAGCCTGAAGGGGTGGACTAGTGGAGCTGAGCAGTTCTTC
. TRBD2 TRBJ2-5 TRBV28 CASSFGAGGETQYF TGTGCCAGCAGTTTTGGAGCGGGAGGAGAGACCCAGTACTTC
. . TRBJ1-2 TRBV19 CASSPRRGSGYTF TGTGCCAGTAGTCCCCGCAGGGGAAGTGGCTACACCTTC
. . TRBJ2-5 TRBV12-3/TRBV12-4 CASSQGQIETQYF TGTGCCAGCAGTCAAGGACAGATAGAGACCCAGTACTTC
. . TRBJ2-2 TRBV28 CATHSAGRGHGELFF TGTGCCACCCATTCAGCGGGGAGGGGACACGGGGAGCTGTTTTTT
. . TRBJ1-4 TRBV5-1 CASSAGTDFNEKLFF TGCGCCAGCAGCGCTGGCACGGATTTTAATGAAAAACTGTTTTTT
. TRBD1 TRBJ1-1 TRBV19 CASSTHRDSPEAFF TGTGCCAGTAGTACACACCGGGACAGCCCTGAAGCTTTCTTT